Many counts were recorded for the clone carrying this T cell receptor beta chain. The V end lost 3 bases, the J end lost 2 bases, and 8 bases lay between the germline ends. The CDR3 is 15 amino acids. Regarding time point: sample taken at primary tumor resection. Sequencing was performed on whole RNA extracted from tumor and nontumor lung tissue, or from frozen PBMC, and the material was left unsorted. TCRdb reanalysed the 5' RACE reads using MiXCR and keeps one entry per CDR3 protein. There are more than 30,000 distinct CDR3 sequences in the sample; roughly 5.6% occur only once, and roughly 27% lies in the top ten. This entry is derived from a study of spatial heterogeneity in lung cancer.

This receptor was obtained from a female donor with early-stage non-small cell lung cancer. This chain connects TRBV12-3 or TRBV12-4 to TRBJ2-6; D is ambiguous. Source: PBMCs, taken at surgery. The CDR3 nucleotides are TGTGCCAGCAGTTTCCCCGGGCCTGGGGCCAACGTCCTGACTTTC. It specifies CASSFPGPGANVLTF.